The T cell receptor (beta chain) described here comes from a study of CD8 T cells in Susac syndrome. Findings and caveats of the study: CD8+ clonal expansion in Susac peaked in TEMRA cells and active patients.

This clonotype was observed a single time. No antigen is known for it. Germline V gene lookup returns CDR1 MNHEY and CDR2 SVGAGI. There are 13 residues in the CDR3. Trimming removed 4 bases at V and 8 bases at J, with 14 bases between. Reverse transcription of roughly 0.45 to 1 ug RNA used random hexamers. A single record per CDR3 protein comes from TCRdb applying MiXCR to the immunoSEQ multiplex PCR reads. The sample has about 76,000 distinct CDR3 sequences, roughly 92% seen once. Peripheral blood CD8+ and CD4+ T cells were profiled by TCR beta sequencing. The rearrangement joins TRBV6-5 to TRBJ1-2; a weak D match, TRBD1 (6 bases). The source of this sequence is a human donor with Susac syndrome. What was sequenced was CD8+ T cells from PBMCs. The CDR3 coding sequence is TGTGCCAGCAGTTGGGGGGCAGGCGAAGGCTACACCTTC. Its protein is CASSWGAGEGYTF.